This T cell receptor (beta chain) was found in a study of cytomegalovirus exposure and HLA in healthy donors. Study-wide points: Among the most significant clusters, several appeared linked to common viral pathogens in a later analysis. Rates of TCR association differed by HLA locus in a later analysis, with DRB1 highest and HLA-C lowest.

V lost 2 bases and J 0 bases, leaving 14 bases between the germline ends. Germline-derived CDR1 and CDR2 are SGHTA and FQGTGA. CDR3 length: 17 amino acids. The PCR made use of 60 Vbeta and 13 Jbeta primers. TCRdb keeps only in-frame clones here, not all; method: immunoSEQ multiplex PCR. There are tens of thousands of clones in the sample; approximately 61% occur only once, and about 6.9% lies in the top ten. As regards this clone: The antigen is undetermined.

The sample consisted of PBMCs. V gene TRBV7-3 combines with J gene TRBJ2-1; D ambiguous. The TCR sequence derives from a woman aged 50 to 60 in good health and CMV-seropositive. This chain's CDR3 is CASSLLKIYSSYNEQFF. As DNA, the CDR3 is TGTGCCAGCAGCTTACTTAAAATTTACAGCTCCTACAATGAGCAGTTCTTC.